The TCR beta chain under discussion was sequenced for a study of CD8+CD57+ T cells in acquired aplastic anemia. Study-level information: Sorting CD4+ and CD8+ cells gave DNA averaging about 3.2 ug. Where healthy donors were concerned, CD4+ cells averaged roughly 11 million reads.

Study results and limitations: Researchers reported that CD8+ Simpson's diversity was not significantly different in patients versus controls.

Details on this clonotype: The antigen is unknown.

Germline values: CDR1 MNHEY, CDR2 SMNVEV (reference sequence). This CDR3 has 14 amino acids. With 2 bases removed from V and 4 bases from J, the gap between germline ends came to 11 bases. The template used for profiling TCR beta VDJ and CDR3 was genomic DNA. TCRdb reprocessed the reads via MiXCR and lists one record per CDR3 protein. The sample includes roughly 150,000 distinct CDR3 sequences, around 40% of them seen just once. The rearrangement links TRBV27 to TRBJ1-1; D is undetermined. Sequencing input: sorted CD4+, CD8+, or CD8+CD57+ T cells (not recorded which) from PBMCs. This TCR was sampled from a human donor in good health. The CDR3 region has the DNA TGTGCCAGCAGTTTAAGTCGACGTTTCACTGAAGCTTTCTTT. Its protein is CASSLSRRFTEAFF.